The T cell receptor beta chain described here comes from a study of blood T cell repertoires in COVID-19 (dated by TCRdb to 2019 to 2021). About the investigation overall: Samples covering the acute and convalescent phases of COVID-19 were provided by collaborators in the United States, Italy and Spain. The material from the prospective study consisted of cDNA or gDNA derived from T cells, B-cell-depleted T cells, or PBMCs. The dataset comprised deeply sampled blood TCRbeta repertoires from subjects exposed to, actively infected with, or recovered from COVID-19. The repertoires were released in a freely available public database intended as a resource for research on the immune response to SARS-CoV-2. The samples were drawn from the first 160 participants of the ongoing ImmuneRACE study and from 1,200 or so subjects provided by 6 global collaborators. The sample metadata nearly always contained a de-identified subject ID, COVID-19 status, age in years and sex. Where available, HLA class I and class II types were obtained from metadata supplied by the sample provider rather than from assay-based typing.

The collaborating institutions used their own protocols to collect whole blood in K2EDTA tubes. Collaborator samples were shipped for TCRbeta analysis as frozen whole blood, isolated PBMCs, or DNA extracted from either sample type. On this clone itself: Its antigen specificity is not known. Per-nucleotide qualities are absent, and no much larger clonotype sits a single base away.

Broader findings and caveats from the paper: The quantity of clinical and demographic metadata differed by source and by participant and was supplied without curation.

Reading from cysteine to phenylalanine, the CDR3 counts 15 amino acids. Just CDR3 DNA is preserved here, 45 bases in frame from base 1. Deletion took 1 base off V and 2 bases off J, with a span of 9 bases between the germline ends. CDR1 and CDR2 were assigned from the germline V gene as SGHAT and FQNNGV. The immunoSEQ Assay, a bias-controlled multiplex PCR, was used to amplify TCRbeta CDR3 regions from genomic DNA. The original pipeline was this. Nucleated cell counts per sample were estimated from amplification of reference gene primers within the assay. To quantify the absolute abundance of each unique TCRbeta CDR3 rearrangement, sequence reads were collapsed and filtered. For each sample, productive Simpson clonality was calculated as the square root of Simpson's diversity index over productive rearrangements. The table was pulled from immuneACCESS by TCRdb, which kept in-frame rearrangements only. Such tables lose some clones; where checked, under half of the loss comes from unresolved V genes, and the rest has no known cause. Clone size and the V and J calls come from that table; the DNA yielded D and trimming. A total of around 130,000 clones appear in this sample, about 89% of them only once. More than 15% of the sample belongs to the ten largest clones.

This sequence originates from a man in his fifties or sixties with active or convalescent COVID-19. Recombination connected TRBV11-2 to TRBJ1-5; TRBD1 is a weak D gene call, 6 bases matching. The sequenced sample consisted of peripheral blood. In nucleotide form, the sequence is TGTGCCAGCAGCTTAGGGGCAGGGGGCAATCAGCCCCAGCATTTT. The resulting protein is CASSLGAGGNQPQHF.